The entry below gives a single TCR beta chain sequence along with its context. Amplified TCR beta CDR3 regions were obtained using RNA transcripts as template. Second-round multiplex PCR came after first-round RT-PCR with HTBI primers. TCRdb used MiXCR to reprocess the multiplex PCR reads, holding one entry per CDR3 protein. Among 200,000 to 300,000 distinct CDR3 sequences listed, around 50% were seen once. This sample is part of a study of Graves' ophthalmopathy and Graves' hyperthyroidism. With V trimmed by 6 bases and J by 4 bases, 11 bases remained unmatched. This CDR3 is built from 15 residues. From germline, CDR1 is MNHNS and CDR2 SASEGT.

The origin of this receptor is an adult man with Graves' ophthalmopathy. The chain employs TRBV6-1 and TRBJ1-2; 7 bases agree with TRBD1. Sequenced: peripheral blood. The CDR3 loop reads CASRAGRGASYGYTF. The CDR3, as DNA: TGTGCCAGCAGGGCCGGCAGGGGGGCGAGCTATGGCTACACCTTC.